Below are 19 T cell receptor beta chains sequenced from a single sample in a study of CD8 T cells in Susac syndrome. Reverse transcription of roughly 0.45 to 1 ug RNA used random hexamers. MiXCR, applied by TCRdb to the immunoSEQ multiplex PCR reads, yields one record per CDR3 protein. The sample has a few hundred thousand distinct CDR3 sequences, about 89% seen once; the top ten hold under 0.2%. Sequenced input: CD8+ T cells from PBMCs. The receptors stem from a human donor with multiple sclerosis.

This chain joins TRBV10-3 and TRBJ2-5, with 14 bases identical to TRBD2. The CDR3 has 19 residues. In germline, CDR1 is ENHRY, CDR2 SYGVKD. V lost 1 base, J lost 1 base, and 8 bases stayed unmatched. CDR3 coding DNA: TGTGCCATCAGTGAGTTCTCCGGGACTAGCGGGGGACTCCAAGAGACCCAGTACTTC. Encoded protein: CAISEFSGTSGGLQETQYF.

CDR3 residues: CSAGLAGDLGTGELFF. For the CDR3, the DNA is TGCAGTGCCGGACTAGCGGGAGATTTAGGAACCGGGGAGCTGTTTTTT. V and J are TRBV20-1 and TRBJ2-2; 13 nucleotides agree with TRBD2. CDR3 length: 16 amino acids. The germline CDR1 and CDR2 sequences are DFQATT and SNEGSKA (reference sequence). With V trimmed by 6 bases and J by 5 bases, 9 bases remained unmatched.

The CDR3 nucleotides are TGTGCCAGCAGGGGGGGTGGCACTGAAGCTTTCTTT. Protein product: CASRGGGTEAFF. The gene calls are TRBV27 and TRBJ1-1, with D possibly matching TRBD1 (5 bases). CDR1 MNHEY and CDR2 SMNVEV come from the germline V gene (reference sequence). The CDR3 runs 12 residues. V was shortened by 6 bases and J by 4 bases, with 9 bases between the two germline ends.

The chain employs TRBV6-5 and TRBJ2-5, with TRBD1 matching over 7 bases. V was pared by 2 bases and J by 5 bases, with 8 bases of the junction left unmatched. This CDR3 is built from 15 residues. Germline CDR1 and CDR2: MNHEY and SVGAGI. CDR3 DNA sequence: TGTGCCAGCAGTTACGGAGAGGGGGCAGGGGAGACCCAGTACTTC. This translates into CASSYGEGAGETQYF.

This clonotype has just one count. The rearrangement uses TRBV11-2 and TRBJ2-1; possibly TRBD1 or TRBD2 for D (5 bases each). Germline-derived CDR1 and CDR2 are SGHAT and FQNNGV. The ends were cut back, 1 base at V and 15 bases at J, with 10 bases in the middle. CDR3 length: 11 amino acids. The chain's CDR3 is CASSLGSGGFF. In DNA, the CDR3 is TGTGCCAGCAGCTTAGGGTCTGGGGGGTTCTTC.

This chain joins TRBV6-5 and TRBJ2-5; D possibly corresponds to TRBD2 (5 bases). The CDR3 runs to 14 residues. Trimming pared 0 bases from V and 7 bases from J, leaving 12 bases between. Germline V gene data show CDR1 as MNHEY and CDR2 as SVGAGI. CDR3 region: CASSYSSDWGTQYF. The CDR3 nucleotides are TGTGCCAGCAGTTACTCTTCGGACTGGGGGACCCAGTACTTC.

CDR3 region: CASRRRVEIGYF. The DNA of the CDR3 is TGTGCCAGCAGACGCAGGGTAGAAATTGGGTACTTC. V usage is TRBV2 and J usage is TRBJ2-7, with D possibly being TRBD1 (5 bases). With 6 bases removed from V and 12 bases from J, the gap between germline ends came to 18 bases. The CDR3 has 12 residues. Per germline, CDR1 SNHLY and CDR2 FYNNEI.

The chain employs TRBV10-3 and TRBJ2-5, with 11 nucleotides matching TRBD2. V trimming: 6 bases; J trimming: 5 bases; junction bases outside the gene matches: 5. Germline CDR1 is ENHRY and CDR2 is SYGVKD. This CDR3 has 14 residues. The DNA of the CDR3 is TGTGCCATCAGCTCGACTAGCGGGGTTGAGACCCAGTACTTC. Residues: CAISSTSGVETQYF.

This clonotype was recorded only once. The chain couples TRBV7-3 to TRBJ2-2, with 7 bases lining up with TRBD2. The CDR3 sequence is 17 residues long. Germline V gives CDR1 SGHTA, CDR2 FQGTGA. V shed 1 base, J shed 1 base, and the junction held 6 bases outside the gene matches. The CDR3 DNA follows: TGTGCCAGCAGCTTAAAGTATCCTAGCGGGAACACCGGGGAGCTGTTTTTT. As protein: CASSLKYPSGNTGELFF.

This clonotype appeared a few times. The rearrangement joins TRBV28 to TRBJ2-7; possible D gene TRBD2, 5 bases. The CDR3 runs to 14 residues. V lost 6 bases and J 2 bases, leaving 14 bases between the germline ends. Germline CDR1 and CDR2: MDHEN and SYDVKM. CDR3 amino acids: CASSRESGPYEQYF. In DNA, the CDR3 is TGTGCCAGCAGCCGGGAATCCGGGCCCTACGAGCAGTACTTC.

The V and J genes are TRBV10-3 and TRBJ2-1, with 7 bases fitting TRBD2. The J segment lost 0 bases and the V segment lost 4 bases, leaving 6 bases of the junction unmatched. The CDR3 is 16 amino acids. Per germline, CDR1 ENHRY and CDR2 SYGVKD. The CDR3 spells CAISAELAPSYNEQFF. The CDR3 bases are TGTGCCATCAGTGCCGAACTAGCGCCCTCCTACAATGAGCAGTTCTTC.

V gene TRBV6-5 combines with J gene TRBJ1-1, with 9 nucleotides matching TRBD1. This CDR3 contains 16 residues. Germline CDR1 reads MNHEY; CDR2 reads SVGAGI. The trim removed 2 bases at V and 0 bases at J, leaving 4 bases unmatched. The CDR3: CASSYGTGIMNTEAFF. In nucleotides, the CDR3 is TGTGCCAGCAGTTACGGGACAGGGATTATGAACACTGAAGCTTTCTTT.

This chain joins TRBV19 and TRBJ2-1; D is perhaps TRBD1 (5 bases). In germline, CDR1 is LNHDA, CDR2 SQIVND (reference sequence). This CDR3 has 17 residues. The V and J ends lost 1 base and 7 bases respectively, with 20 bases between them. CDR3 bases: TGTGCCAGTAGTATAGCCCCCTTGGGGCAGGGTAGGAATGAGCAGTTCTTC. As protein: CASSIAPLGQGRNEQFF. The whole variable domain, remainder taken from reference TRBV19 and TRBJ2-1, is DGGITQSPKYLFRKEGQNVTLSCEQNLNHDAMYWYRQDPGQGLRLIYYSQIVNDFQKGDIAEGYSVSREKKESFPLTVTSAQKNPTAFYLCASSIAPLGQGRNEQFFGPGTRLTVL.

V gene TRBV19 combines with J gene TRBJ1-5; D is unresolved. The CDR3 is 13 amino acids. Per germline, CDR1 LNHDA and CDR2 SQIVND (reference sequence). The V and J ends lost 6 bases and 0 bases respectively, with 6 bases between them. The CDR3 loop reads CASSDGSNQPQHF. The CDR3 coding sequence is TGTGCCAGTAGCGACGGTAGCAATCAGCCCCAGCATTTT. The variable domain in full, with the rest retrieved from reference TRBV19 and TRBJ1-5, is DGGITQSPKYLFRKEGQNVTLSCEQNLNHDAMYWYRQDPGQGLRLIYYSQIVNDFQKGDIAEGYSVSREKKESFPLTVTSAQKNPTAFYLCASSDGSNQPQHFGDGTRLSIL.

The chain combines TRBV14 with TRBJ2-7; 7 bases line up with TRBD2. V dropped 4 bases and J dropped 4; count of bases not matched to a gene: 7. This CDR3 has 14 residues. Germline-derived CDR1 and CDR2 are SGHDN and FVKESK. Written as DNA, the CDR3 is TGTGCCAGCAGCCCCGGACTGGGAGGGTACGAGCAGTACTTC. Translated, it gives CASSPGLGGYEQYF. The whole variable domain, remainder taken from reference TRBV14 and TRBJ2-7, is EAGVTQFPSHSVIEKGQTVTLRCDPISGHDNLYWYRRVMGKEIKFLLHFVKESKQDESGMPNNRFLAERTGGTYSTLKVQPAELEDSGVYFCASSPGLGGYEQYFGPGTRLTVT.

The rearrangement links TRBV2 to TRBJ2-1, with D uncertain. CDR1 is SNHLY, CDR2 FYNNEI, per germline. This CDR3 region has 16 residues. V lost 2 bases, J lost 4 bases, and 15 bases lay in between. In DNA form, the CDR3 reads TGTGCCAGCAGTGAAACGAGGCCCGGGCAGTACAATGAGCAGTTCTTC. Protein: CASSETRPGQYNEQFF. The variable domain in full, completed from reference TRBV2 and TRBJ2-1, reads EPEVTQTPSHQVTQMGQEVILRCVPISNHLYFYWYRQILGQKVEFLVSFYNNEISEKSEIFDDQFSVERPDGSNFTLKIRSTKLEDSAMYFCASSETRPGQYNEQFFGPGTRLTVL.

This chain connects TRBV6-5 to TRBJ1-5; D ambiguous. CDR1 and CDR2 (germline): MNHEY, SVGAGI. This CDR3 is 15 amino acids long. V was trimmed by 6 bases and J by 1 base, leaving 13 bases between them. This CDR3 is CASREWSGSNQPQHF. The CDR3 coding sequence is TGTGCCAGCAGAGAATGGTCGGGGAGCAATCAGCCCCAGCATTTT.

The rearrangement uses TRBV23-1 and TRBJ2-1, with 7 bases lining up with TRBD1. TRBV23-1 qualifies as an ORF whose function is uncertain. The CDR3 is 16 amino acids. Germline trimming cut 2 bases from V and 4 bases from J; bases unmatched to any gene: 8. The CDR3 protein is CASSQRDSRPYNEQFF. The CDR3 DNA sequence: TGCGCCAGCAGTCAACGGGACAGCAGACCATACAATGAGCAGTTCTTC.

The V call is TRBV29-1, the J call TRBJ2-2, with TRBD1 matching over 7 bases. The V gene end was trimmed by 7 bases and the J gene end by 4 bases; junction bases not matched to a gene: 3. The CDR3 has 12 amino acids. Germline V gene sequence: CDR1 SQVTM, CDR2 ANQGSEA. CDR3 in DNA: TGCAGCGCCCACAGGGGCACCGGGGAGCTGTTTTTT. As protein: CSAHRGTGELFF.